Listed here are 3 T cell receptor beta chains from one sample, sequenced in a study of shared clonotypes between healthy human individuals. Only in-frame clones appear in the TCRdb table, and some are missing; sequencing was by immunoSEQ multiplex PCR. The data contain 1 million to 1.2 million clones, around three quarters of them singletons. Sequencing was done on a sample of memory CD4+ T cells from PBMCs. The subset: CD45RA-negative fraction. Receptor source: a man aged 18 to 30 in good health. Some clones in this sample may be carry-over from other donors' samples.

This clone was picked up a small number of times. This sequence joins TRBV2 and TRBJ2-3; D unresolved. Germline V gene lookup returns CDR1 SNHLY and CDR2 FYNNEI. This CDR3 comprises 12 residues. With 5 bases removed from V and 6 bases from J, the gap between germline ends came to 9 bases. The CDR3 DNA follows: TGTGCCAGCAGTTACATCCGGGATACGCAGTATTTT. It translates to CASSYIRDTQYF.

This rearrangement joins TRBV19 to TRBJ2-7; 11 nucleotides agree with TRBD2. Germline CDR1 and CDR2: LNHDA and SQIVND (reference sequence). V lost 4 bases to trimming and J lost 13 bases; unmatched junction nucleotides: 9. This CDR3 has 13 amino acids. This CDR3 reads CASSNLAGGNPYF. CDR3 nucleotides: TGTGCCAGTAGTAATCTAGCGGGGGGAAACCCTTACTTC.

The CDR3: CSVERFTQETQYF. Written as DNA, the CDR3 is TGCAGCGTTGAGCGTTTTACCCAAGAGACCCAGTACTTC. The rearrangement joins TRBV29-1 to TRBJ2-5; D remains ambiguous. From germline, CDR1 is SQVTM and CDR2 ANQGSEA. Trimming took off 3 bases at V and 1 base at J, with 9 bases between the two ends. The CDR3 length is 13 residues. Together with reference TRBV29-1 and TRBJ2-5, the CDR3 gives the full variable domain: SAVISQKPSRDICQRGTSLTIQCQVDSQVTMMFWYRQQPGQSLTLIATANQGSEATYESGFVIDKFPISRPNLTFSTLTVSNMSPEDSSIYLCSVERFTQETQYFGPGTRLLVL.